These T cell receptor beta chains were read from a single sample in a study of beta chain features in type 1 diabetes. The assay was immunoSEQ multiplex PCR, and TCRdb's table has in-frame clones only and misses some. The repertoire holds 200,000 to 250,000 clones, with about 63% as singletons. The sample was naive CD4+ T cells from blood. All receptors derive from a man younger than 45 in good health. The CDR3 runs from the conserved cysteine through the conserved F or W. D genes are given only for firm matches. Some rows mark clone size as missing; the rest say once, few, many or name a class of expanded clone.

CDR3: CASSLGRTYYEQYF
DNA: TGTGCCAGCAGCTTAGGGCGGACCTACTACGAGCAGTACTTC
D: NA
V: TRBV13
J: TRBJ2-7
size: NA

CDR3: CAWSLVTEYNSPLHF
DNA: TGTGCCTGGAGTTTGGTGACGGAGTATAATTCACCCCTCCACTTT
D: NA
V: TRBV30
J: TRBJ1-6
size: NA

CDR3: CAISPSTSGGPTGRYNEQFF
DNA: TGTGCCATCAGTCCATCGACTAGCGGAGGACCGACCGGACGATACAATGAGCAGTTCTTC
D: TRBD2
V: TRBV10-3
J: TRBJ2-1
size: NA

CDR3: CASSPSQRGHNEQFF
DNA: TGTGCCAGCTCACCTAGCCAGCGGGGGCACAATGAGCAGTTCTTC
D: TRBD2
V: TRBV18
J: TRBJ2-1
size: NA

CDR3: CASSLLRGTEQFF
DNA: TGTGCCAGCAGCTTGCTGCGGGGGACCGAGCAGTTCTTC
D: TRBD2
V: TRBV7-2
J: TRBJ2-1
size: NA

CDR3: CASSLDAGLGQYF
DNA: TGTGCCAGCAGCTTAGATGCTGGGTTGGGACAGTACTTC
D: NA
V: TRBV11-2
J: TRBJ2-4
size: NA

CDR3: CAIGGRTSGANVLTF
DNA: TGTGCCATCGGGGGAAGAACCTCTGGGGCCAACGTCCTGACTTTC
D: NA
V: TRBV10-3
J: TRBJ2-6
size: NA

CDR3: CASSLRTGVVDEQFF
DNA: TGCGCCAGCAGCTTGAGGACAGGGGTTGTCGATGAGCAGTTCTTC
D: TRBD1
V: TRBV5-1
J: TRBJ2-1
size: NA

CDR3: CASSPGQGATKNIQYF
DNA: TGTGCCAGCAGCCCCGGACAGGGGGCAACCAAAAACATTCAGTACTTC
D: TRBD1
V: TRBV7-6
J: TRBJ2-4
size: once

CDR3: CASTSGREDKNIQYF
DNA: TGTGCCAGCACCTCGGGGAGGGAAGACAAAAACATTCAGTACTTC
D: TRBD2
V: TRBV6-1
J: TRBJ2-4
size: few

CDR3: CAWSGDTYNEQFF
DNA: TGTGCCTGGAGTGGAGACACCTACAATGAGCAGTTCTTC
D: NA
V: TRBV30
J: TRBJ2-1
size: NA

CDR3: CASSQEYVSGGYNEQFF
DNA: TGCGCCAGCAGCCAAGAGTACGTTAGCGGGGGGTACAATGAGCAGTTCTTC
D: TRBD2
V: TRBV4-3
J: TRBJ2-1
size: NA

CDR3: CASSGKRLTDTQYF
DNA: TGTGCCAGCAGCGGGAAGCGGCTCACAGATACGCAGTATTTT
D: NA
V: TRBV11-2
J: TRBJ2-3
size: NA

CDR3: CASSVATESPLHF
DNA: TGTGCCAGCAGCGTAGCTACGGAGTCACCCCTCCACTTT
D: NA
V: TRBV9
J: TRBJ1-6
size: NA

CDR3: CSGGHSYEQYF
DNA: TGCAGCGGTGGACATTCCTACGAGCAGTACTTC
D: NA
V: TRBV29-1
J: TRBJ2-7
size: NA

CDR3: CASSPGIHNYEQYF
DNA: TGTGCCAGCAGTCCAGGGATCCACAACTACGAGCAGTACTTC
D: NA
V: TRBV7-9
J: TRBJ2-7
size: NA

CDR3: CAWSVNENSPLHF
DNA: TGTGCCTGGAGTGTAAACGAGAATTCACCCCTCCACTTT
D: NA
V: TRBV30
J: TRBJ1-6
size: NA

CDR3: CASSLQDAAGKVDF
DNA: TGTGCCAGCAGCTTACAGGACGCGGCAGGGAAGGTGGATTTT
D: NA
V: TRBV7-9
J: TRBJ2-3
size: NA

CDR3: CASSLERDRAQETQYF
DNA: TGTGCCAGCAGCTTGGAGAGGGACAGGGCCCAAGAGACCCAGTACTTC
D: TRBD1
V: TRBV7-8
J: TRBJ2-5
size: once

CDR3: CASSVGRPSGELFF
DNA: TGTGCCAGCAGCGTAGGCAGGCCGAGCGGGGAGCTGTTTTTT
D: NA
V: TRBV9
J: TRBJ2-2
size: NA

CDR3: CASSLGTSGIDEQYF
DNA: TGTGCCAGCAGCTTAGGAACTAGCGGGATTGACGAGCAGTACTTC
D: TRBD2
V: TRBV7-9
J: TRBJ2-7
size: NA

CDR3: CAWRSLAETQYF
DNA: TGTGCCTGGAGATCCCTCGCGGAGACCCAGTACTTC
D: NA
V: TRBV30
J: TRBJ2-5
size: NA

CDR3: CATSRVLTKETQYF
DNA: TGTGCCACCAGCAGGGTTCTGACAAAAGAGACCCAGTACTTC
D: NA
V: TRBV15
J: TRBJ2-5
size: NA

CDR3: CASSLAPNEQYF
DNA: TGCGCCAGCAGCTTGGCGCCCAACGAGCAGTACTTC
D: NA
V: TRBV5-1
J: TRBJ2-7
size: few

CDR3: CASSLAGDRAYEQFF
DNA: TGTGCCAGCAGCCTGGCGGGGGACAGGGCCTATGAGCAGTTCTTC
D: TRBD1
V: TRBV5-4
J: TRBJ2-1
size: NA

CDR3: CAWNTDGNTEAFF
DNA: TGTGCCTGGAATACGGACGGGAACACTGAAGCTTTCTTT
D: NA
V: TRBV30
J: TRBJ1-1
size: NA

CDR3: CASSSGPYEQYF
DNA: TGTGCCAGCAGCTCGGGGCCCTACGAGCAGTACTTC
D: NA
V: TRBV7-2
J: TRBJ2-7
size: NA

CDR3: CSVAGHLNTGELFF
DNA: TGCAGCGTGGCGGGACACTTGAACACCGGGGAGCTGTTTTTT
D: NA
V: TRBV29-1
J: TRBJ2-2
size: NA

CDR3: CASSSLAAYEQYF
DNA: TGTGCCAGCAGCTCACTAGCGGCCTACGAGCAGTACTTC
D: TRBD2
V: TRBV7-2
J: TRBJ2-7
size: NA

CDR3: CAWSGHRILAKNIQYF
DNA: TGTGCCTGGAGTGGGCACCGGATCCTAGCCAAAAACATTCAGTACTTC
D: NA
V: TRBV30
J: TRBJ2-4
size: NA

CDR3: CASSLGGGRNNEQFF
DNA: TGTGCCAGCAGCTTAGGGGGAGGAAGGAACAATGAGCAGTTCTTC
D: NA
V: TRBV7-7
J: TRBJ2-1
size: NA

CDR3: CASSLGAGAPDTQYF
DNA: TGCGCCAGCAGCTTGGGAGCGGGAGCCCCAGATACGCAGTATTTT
D: TRBD2
V: TRBV5-1
J: TRBJ2-3
size: NA